The rows below give T cell receptor beta chains drawn from one sample of a study of T cell responses to AZD1222 COVID-19 vaccine. Data came from immunoSEQ multiplex PCR; TCRdb stores just in-frame clones and leaves some out. The data show about 150,000 clones, with roughly 86% seen just once and 5.1% held by the top ten. This sample comprised peripheral blood, obtained 28 days after the second AZD1222 dose. The receptors stem from an adult who received the AZD1222 COVID-19 vaccine. Each CDR3 is given with its conserved first and last residue. Each record gives: V gene, D gene, clone size, J gene, CDR3 length, CDR3 DNA, CDR3 protein. The D gene is left open where the match is weak. For some rows the clone size is stated as once, few or many, or as a class when expanded; others skip it.

>TRBV10-3|NA|NA|TRBJ2-1|14
TGTGCCATCAGTGAGTCGAGACTCAACAATGAGCAGTTCTTC
CAISESRLNNEQFF
>TRBV5-6|NA|NA|TRBJ2-3|14
TGTGCCAGCTCTGGGGGGGGGCAGAAAGATACGCAGTATTTT
CASSGGGQKDTQYF
>TRBV6-5|TRBD1|few|TRBJ1-2|14
TGTGCCACCAAAGGGACAGGGGTTAACTATGGCTACACCTTC
CATKGTGVNYGYTF
>TRBV10-3|NA|NA|TRBJ1-1|13
TGTGCCATCAGCCCGAGGTCTGGCACTGAAGCTTTCTTT
CAISPRSGTEAFF
>TRBV18|TRBD1|NA|TRBJ1-1|14
TGTGCCAGCTCGCCAGGGGGCGCGAGGACTGAAGCTTTCTTT
CASSPGGARTEAFF
>TRBV11-2|NA|NA|TRBJ2-5|15
TGTGCCAGCAGACGAGTTAGGGGACCACAAGAGACCCAGTACTTC
CASRRVRGPQETQYF
>TRBV10-2|NA|NA|TRBJ1-2|11
TGCGCTTCAGGGGTGAACTATGGCTACACCTTC
CASGVNYGYTF
>TRBV14|NA|NA|TRBJ2-7|17
TGTGCCAGCAGCCAAGATATATCGCCGGGCTACTCCTACGAGCAGTACTTC
CASSQDISPGYSYEQYF
>TRBV7-9|NA|once|TRBJ1-2|17
TGTGCCAGCAGCTTAGCGGGAAAGGGTCCCTATAACTATGGCTACACCTTC
CASSLAGKGPYNYGYTF
>TRBV6-5|NA|NA|TRBJ2-2|13
TGTGCCACTAACCAGGGCGCGTCCGGGGAGCTGTTTTTT
CATNQGASGELFF
>TRBV5-1|TRBD2|once|TRBJ2-2|16
TGCGCCAGCAGCACGGGACTAGCGGGTGGGACCGGGGAGCTGTTTTTT
CASSTGLAGGTGELFF
>TRBV5-6|NA|NA|TRBJ2-2|15
TGTGCCAGCAGCTTGGGAATCCTTAACACCGGGGAGCTGTTTTTT
CASSLGILNTGELFF
>TRBV6-1|TRBD2|NA|TRBJ2-1|15
TGTGCCAGCAGTGAAATCGGGGGGGTGTACAATGAGCAGTTCTTC
CASSEIGGVYNEQFF
>TRBV4-1|NA|NA|TRBJ1-4|13
TGCGCCAGCAGCCAAATTTTGGATGAAAAACTGTTTTTT
CASSQILDEKLFF
>TRBV3-1/TRBV3-2|NA|NA|TRBJ2-7|15
TGTGCCAGCAGCCAAGCGAATGCAGGGCGCTACGAGCAGTACTTC
CASSQANAGRYEQYF
>TRBV7-2|TRBD1|NA|TRBJ2-7|14
TGTGCCAGCAGCTCCCCGGGACAGGGAAAGGAGCAGTACTTC
CASSSPGQGKEQYF
>TRBV5-4|TRBD1|NA|TRBJ2-7|14
TGTGCCAGCAGCATTAAGACAGGGGACGACGAGCAGTACTTC
CASSIKTGDDEQYF
>TRBV6-5|TRBD1|few|TRBJ1-4|15
TGTGCCAGCAGTTTGACAGGGGGCCGGGATGAAAAACTGTTTTTT
CASSLTGGRDEKLFF
>TRBV9|TRBD2|NA|TRBJ2-7|15
TGTGCCAGCAGCGTAGCTGATCGGGAGGACAACGAGCAGTACTTC
CASSVADREDNEQYF
>TRBV11-3|TRBD2|NA|TRBJ2-2|17
TGTGCCAGCAGCCTAACTAGCGGGAGGGCCCTGACCGGGGAGCTGTTTTTT
CASSLTSGRALTGELFF
>TRBV5-1|NA|NA|TRBJ1-2|14
TGCGCCAGCAGCTTGGACCTTAACGGGGGTGGCTACACCTTC
CASSLDLNGGGYTF
>TRBV27|NA|NA|TRBJ2-1|15
TGTGCCAGCTCTACAGGTGGATGGTCCTACAATGAGCAGTTCTTC
CASSTGGWSYNEQFF
>TRBV7-2|NA|once|TRBJ2-7|15
TGTGCCAGCAGCTTAGTGGGCTTCCGCTCCTACGAGCAGTACTTC
CASSLVGFRSYEQYF
>TRBV19|NA|NA|TRBJ1-2|12
TGTGCCAGTGGCTCGGGACAAGGTGGCTACACCTTC
CASGSGQGGYTF
>TRBV10-3|NA|NA|TRBJ2-7|11
TGTGCCATCAAGGGGCAAAACGAGCAGTACTTC
CAIKGQNEQYF
>TRBV19|NA|NA|TRBJ1-1|13
TGTGCCAGTAGGGTCTTGGGTGGGACTGAAGCTTTCTTT
CASRVLGGTEAFF
>TRBV10-3|NA|NA|TRBJ1-6|13
TGTGCCATCAGGGGGGACTTGGATTCACCCCTCCACTTT
CAIRGDLDSPLHF
>TRBV6-1|NA|NA|TRBJ1-6|15
TGTGCCAGCAGTGAAAGGACGCAGCCAAATTCACCCCTCCACTTT
CASSERTQPNSPLHF
>TRBV27|TRBD2|NA|TRBJ2-7|17
TGTGCCAGCAGTGCCGGGGGGGTAGCAAATTCGGTCTACGAGCAGTACTTC
CASSAGGVANSVYEQYF
>TRBV28|NA|NA|TRBJ2-6|16
TGTGCCAGTAATCCCCCAGGAGGGACTGGGGCCAACGTCCTGACTTTC
CASNPPGGTGANVLTF
>TRBV19|TRBD1|NA|TRBJ2-7|16
TGTGCCAGTAGTCGGGCTGGGGGACAGGGAATCTACGAGCAGTACTTC
CASSRAGGQGIYEQYF
>TRBV7-9|NA|once|TRBJ1-1|13
TGTGCCAGCCCCCAAGCGGGGAACACTGAAGCTTTCTTT
CASPQAGNTEAFF
>TRBV25-1|NA|NA|TRBJ1-1|13
TGTGCCAGCAGTGAATTGGGCGCAGCTGAAGCTTTCTTT
CASSELGAAEAFF
>TRBV30|NA|NA|TRBJ1-1|11
TGTGCCTGGACGGGATACACTGAAGCTTTCTTT
CAWTGYTEAFF
>TRBV29-1|TRBD2|once|TRBJ2-1|14
TGCAGCGTGGGACTAGTCGGCTCCTACAATGAGCAGTTCTTC
CSVGLVGSYNEQFF
>TRBV28|NA|NA|TRBJ1-2|13
TGTGCCACCAGCCAGCTCTTGGGCTATGGCTACACCTTC
CATSQLLGYGYTF
>TRBV5-1|TRBD1|once|TRBJ2-1|13
TGCGCCAGCAGACCCGGGACAGGGGATGAGCAGTTCTTC
CASRPGTGDEQFF
>TRBV10-3|NA|NA|TRBJ1-2|12
TGTGCCATCAGTGGGGGCCCGGGGGGCTACACCTTC
CAISGGPGGYTF
>TRBV5-1|TRBD1|once|TRBJ2-7|15
TGCGCCAGCAGCAGCGCGGACAGGGTTCCCTACGAGCAGTACTTC
CASSSADRVPYEQYF